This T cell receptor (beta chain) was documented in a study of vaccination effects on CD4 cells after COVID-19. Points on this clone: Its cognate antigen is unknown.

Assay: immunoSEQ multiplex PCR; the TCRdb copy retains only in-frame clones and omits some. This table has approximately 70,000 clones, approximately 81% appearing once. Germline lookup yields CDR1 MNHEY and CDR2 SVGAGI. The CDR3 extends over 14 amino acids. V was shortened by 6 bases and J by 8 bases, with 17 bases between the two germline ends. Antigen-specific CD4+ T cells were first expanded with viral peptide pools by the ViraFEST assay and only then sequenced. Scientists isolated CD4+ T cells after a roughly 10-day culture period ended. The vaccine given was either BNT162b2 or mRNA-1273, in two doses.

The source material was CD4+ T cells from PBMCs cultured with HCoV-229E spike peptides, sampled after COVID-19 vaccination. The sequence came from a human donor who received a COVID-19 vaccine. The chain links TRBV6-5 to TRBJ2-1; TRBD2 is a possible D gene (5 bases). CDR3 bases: TGTGCCAGCAGCCCAGCGAGAGGGTCGGATGAGCAGTTCTTC. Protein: CASSPARGSDEQFF.